Below, 11 T cell receptor beta chains from the same sample are listed, as sequenced in a study of blood T cell repertoires in COVID-19. Profiled with immunoSEQ multiplex PCR; TCRdb holds only in-frame clones, not every one. The sample lists approximately 81,000 clones, around 89% occurring once. The sample comprised PBMCs or T cells enriched from blood (not recorded which). The receptors shown here come from a woman in her 50s with acute COVID-19.

The chain employs TRBV2 and TRBJ2-4, with TRBD2 matching over 7 bases. V shed 5 bases and J 7 bases; nucleotides not matched to a gene: 8. Germline CDR1 SNHLY, CDR2 FYNNEI. The CDR3 length is 14 residues. The CDR3 DNA follows: TGTGCCAGCAGTAAATCCGGGGAGGGTAACATTCAGTACTTC. Amino acids: CASSKSGEGNIQYF.

The chain combines TRBV18 with TRBJ2-5; D unresolved. The germline V gene encodes CDR1 KGHSH and CDR2 LQKENI. V lost 2 bases to trimming and J lost 5 bases, with 9 bases between them. The CDR3 is 13 residues long. The CDR3: CASSPGPPETQYF. CDR3 coding DNA: TGTGCCAGCTCACCAGGGCCCCCTGAGACCCAGTACTTC. The variable domain in full, with the rest retrieved from reference TRBV18 and TRBJ2-5, is NAGVMQNPRHLVRRRGQEARLRCSPMKGHSHVYWYRQLPEEGLKFMVYLQKENIIDESGMPKERFSAEFPKEGPSILRIQQVVRGDSAAYFCASSPGPPETQYFGPGTRLLVL.

The chain couples TRBV9 to TRBJ1-3; D not certain. Germline V gene lookup returns CDR1 SGDLS and CDR2 YYNGEE. Trimming pared 0 bases from V and 0 bases from J, leaving 10 bases between. The CDR3 extends over 16 amino acids. The CDR3 bases are TGTGCCAGCAGCGTAGAGAGAGGGAGCTCTGGAAACACCATATATTTT. It is translated as CASSVERGSSGNTIYF.

The chain employs TRBV20-1 and TRBJ1-1, with D hard to call. The V gene's germline CDR1 is DFQATT and CDR2 SNEGSKA (reference sequence). This CDR3 is built from 11 residues. Trimming cost V 7 bases and J 3 bases, with 9 bases left between them. The CDR3 nucleotides are TGCAGTGTCGGAGGAGACACTGAAGCTTTCTTT. It is translated as CSVGGDTEAFF.

The chain joins TRBV6-5 to TRBJ2-7; 7 bases line up with TRBD2. In germline, CDR1 is MNHEY, CDR2 SVGAGI. V lost 0 bases, J lost 4 bases, and 9 bases stayed unmatched. CDR3 size: 16 residues. The CDR3 sequence: CASSYSDGSGGYEQYF. DNA of the CDR3: TGTGCCAGCAGTTACTCGGACGGTTCGGGAGGATACGAGCAGTACTTC.

The V and J genes are TRBV12-3 or TRBV12-4 and TRBJ1-2, with D uncertain. The CDR3 is 13 amino acids. Trimming removed 6 bases at V and 4 bases at J, with 12 bases between. CDR3 in amino acids: CASSPGEGYGYTF. The CDR3 DNA follows: TGTGCCAGCAGCCCCGGTGAGGGCTATGGCTACACCTTC.

The sample holds a few counts of this clone. CDR3 loop: CSASKAGVIQEQFF. The DNA for the CDR3 is TGCAGTGCTAGTAAAGCGGGAGTAATTCAAGAGCAGTTCTTC. The rearrangement joins TRBV20-1 to TRBJ2-1; 8 bases agree with TRBD2. The V gene's germline CDR1 is DFQATT and CDR2 SNEGSKA (reference sequence). The CDR3 has 14 residues. Trimming removed 3 bases from V and 10 bases from J; junction bases left unmatched: 11.

The CDR3 region is CASSPSGDSPLHF. CDR3 coding DNA: TGCGCCAGCAGCCCCAGCGGGGATTCACCCCTCCACTTT. This sequence joins TRBV4-1 and TRBJ1-6; D remains unclear. Trimming shortened V by 4 bases and J by 8 bases, and 9 bases separated the two germline ends. This CDR3 region has 13 residues. The germline gives CDR1 MGHRA, CDR2 YSYEKL.

The chain recombines TRBV24-1 with TRBJ2-7, with 9 bases aligning to TRBD1. After removal of 3 bases from V and 4 bases from J, the junction contained 12 bases not matched to a gene. The CDR3 is 17 residues long. Germline CDR1 reads KGHDR; CDR2 reads SFDVKD. The CDR3 loop reads CATSDTTGTGYRYEQYF. The DNA of the CDR3 is TGTGCCACCAGTGATACCACCGGGACAGGGTATAGATACGAGCAGTACTTC.

This chain links TRBV7-2 with TRBJ2-7; tentative D call: TRBD2 (5 bases). Looked up from germline, CDR1 is SGHTA and CDR2 is FQGNSA. This CDR3 comprises 12 residues. Between the trimmed V and J ends, which lost 4 bases and 4 bases, there was a span of 8 bases. In nucleotides, the CDR3 is TGTGCCAGCAGCTGGAGGAATTACGAGCAGTACTTC. This encodes CASSWRNYEQYF.

The chain recombines TRBV4-2 with TRBJ2-3; perhaps TRBD2 as D (6 bases). The V gene lost 0 bases and the J gene lost 2 bases, with 12 bases spanning the gap. The CDR3 is 16 residues long. CDR1 is LGHNA and CDR2 is YNFKEQ in the germline V gene. The CDR3 region has the DNA TGTGCCAGCAGCCAAGATTACGGCGGGAACACAGATACGCAGTATTTT. Its protein is CASSQDYGGNTDTQYF.